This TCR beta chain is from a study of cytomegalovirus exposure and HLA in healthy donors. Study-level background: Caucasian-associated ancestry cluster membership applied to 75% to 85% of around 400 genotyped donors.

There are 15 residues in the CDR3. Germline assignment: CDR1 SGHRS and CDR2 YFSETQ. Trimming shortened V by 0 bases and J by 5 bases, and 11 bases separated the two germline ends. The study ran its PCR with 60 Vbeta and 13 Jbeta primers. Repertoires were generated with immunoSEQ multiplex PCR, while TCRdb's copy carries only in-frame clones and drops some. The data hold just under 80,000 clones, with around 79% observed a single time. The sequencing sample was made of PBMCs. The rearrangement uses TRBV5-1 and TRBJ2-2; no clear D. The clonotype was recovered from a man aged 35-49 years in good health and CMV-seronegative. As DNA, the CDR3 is TGCGCCAGCAGCTTGGAGCAGGATTGGACCGGGGAGCTGTTTTTT. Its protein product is CASSLEQDWTGELFF. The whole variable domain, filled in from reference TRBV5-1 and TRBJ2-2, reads KAGVTQTPRYLIKTRGQQVTLSCSPISGHRSVSWYQQTPGQGLQFLFEYFSETQRNKGNFPGRFSGRQFSNSRSEMNVSTLELGDSALYLCASSLEQDWTGELFFGEGSRLTVL.